Below, one T cell receptor beta chain is given with its context. Its antigen is currently not known. Base quality data are lacking; no much larger clone is found one base away. The data stem from a study of shared clonotypes between healthy human individuals (dated by TCRdb to about 2020). Describing the broader study: The cohort included three men and two women between 18 and 49 years of age. For each donor, three plates each were used for CD4 naive and CD4 memory, two plates were used for CD8 naive, and one plate was used for CD8 memory. Blood TCR repertoires of about 5 healthy adults were deeply sequenced to estimate repertoire size and the extent of clonotype sharing between individuals. To increase sequencing depth and limit assay-specific biases, different laboratories used diverse techniques to prepare libraries and sequence TCR repertoires. Between about 0.94 and 8.9 billion PBMCs per donor were obtained by leukapheresis. What the research found in general, with its limitations: Estimated clonotype richness was generally larger for naive than for memory subsets. Higher generation probabilities were observed for clonotypes shared by all four sorted-subset donors than for non-shared clonotypes. Even with the large sequencing depth, rarefaction of the sorted-subset datasets indicated that sequencing was incomplete. Pairwise subsampling led to the expectation that sequencing depth would affect the degree of clonotype sharing among donors. When several donors were compared, the shared fraction of clonotypes was about 5% for naive CD4, approximately 3.5% for naive CD8, 2% to 2.5% for memory CD4, and approximately 0.4% for memory CD8. The small number of donors limited the genetic and exposure-history diversity represented. Sampling was restricted to blood, and TCR repertoires in tissue are likely to differ from TCR repertoires in blood.

TCR CDR3 regions were amplified from genomic DNA by multiplex PCR using the deep immunoSEQ assay. For each cell subset, the extracted genomic DNA was distributed evenly across all wells of several immunoSEQ 96-well plates, and each plate served as one replicate. Each replicate PCR for sorted subsets received about 200 ng genomic DNA, equal to tens of thousands of T cell genomes. Purified libraries were quantified with a Qubit 3.0 fluorometer, sized on a Bioanalyzer 2100, and re-quantified with the KAPA Library Quantification kit. Each immunoSEQ 96-well plate was sequenced on its own single-read 150-cycle Illumina NextSeq 550 flow cell. Per the authors' processing: Because the immunoSEQ output held only junctional sequences and lacked quality scores, the filtering could not match the filtering applied to full-length reads. To assign V/J genes and CDR3, sequences were annotated using PyIR, a Python wrapper for IgBLAST v1.9, with IMGT germline references. Reads were filtered out if the reads had weak V/J assignments (E-value above 1e-6), no CDR3, stop codons, out-of-frame junctions, or ambiguous translated residues. A V3J clonotype was defined by an identical inferred V gene, J gene, and CDR3 amino acid sequence. Percentage overlap between repertoires was computed as shared unique clonotypes divided by the size of the smaller repertoire. Repertoire richness was assessed with RTK rarefaction, the Chao1 estimator, and Recon v2.1 estimates of unobserved clonotypes. Generation probabilities for all TCRbeta clonotypes obtained by the gDNA method from a handful of donors were computed using OLGA. TCRdb obtained this table from immuneACCESS and retained in-frame rearrangements with V and J assigned. These tables miss some clones; where compared with another copy, unresolved V genes account for less than half of the shortfall, and the remainder is unexplained. V and J calls and clone size are copied from that table; D and trimming were computed from the DNA. For this sample there are about 510,000 clones; approximately 95% appear just once. The ten largest clones add up to 0.06% of the sample.

The germline V gene specifies SGHRS as CDR1 and YFSETQ as CDR2. From cysteine to phenylalanine, the CDR3 is 15 amino acids long. This entry keeps only the CDR3 DNA: 45 bases, framed from base 1. Trimming takes 1 base from V and 4 bases from J, and the germline ends sit 15 bases apart. Healthy HIV-negative adults with no recently reported acute infections or vaccinations were included as donors. All donors were Caucasian adults living in Nashville, Tennessee, USA. CD4+ T cells were enriched by magnetic negative selection, after which naive cells were positively selected on CD45RA and the negative fraction was taken as the memory subset. Blood was obtained by leukapheresis, after which PBMCs were separated by Ficoll-Histopaque density gradient centrifugation and cryopreserved in liquid nitrogen vapor phase. Purity and quantity of every magnetically sorted T cell population were checked by analytical flow cytometry. Each sorted fraction had its genomic DNA isolated and then quantified by UV absorbance on a Nanodrop 2000c.

The sample comprised naive CD4+ T cells sorted from blood. The cell subset or site label of this sample denotes: CD45RA+ positively selected. Recombination joined TRBV5-1 with TRBJ2-7; the D gene is possibly TRBD2, with 6 bases matching. The clonotype comes from a woman in her 30s in good health. The DNA sequence is given as TGCGCCAGCAGCTTGTCGGGACTGGAGGGATACGAGCAGTACTTC. It translates as CASSLSGLEGYEQYF.